This passage covers 28 T cell receptor beta chains from one sample sequenced in a study of regulatory T cells in long-lasting Graves disease. Time point meaning: newly diagnosed GD, antithyroid drugs for less than 3 months. Extracted PBMC RNA gave rise to the TCR library. CDR3-region Arm-PCR and iRepertoire HTBI primers produced the TCR beta libraries. TCRdb reprocessed the multiplex PCR reads with MiXCR, giving one entry per CDR3 protein. The sample includes 500,000 or so distinct CDR3 sequences, 12% to 15% seen only once; the top ten take approximately 15%. The same data also contributed to another study, on T cells in Graves' hyperthyroidism and ophthalmopathy.

The material sequenced was peripheral blood mononuclear cells (PBMCs), taken at new diagnosis, from a patient treated with antithyroid drugs. Receptors originate from a woman aged 45-65 years with Graves disease.

This clonotype came up many times. J is TRBJ2-1 and V is TRBV11-2; TRBD2 matches at 10 bases. Germline CDR1 is SGHAT and CDR2 is FQNNGV. There are 17 residues in the CDR3. The V gene end was trimmed by 3 bases and the J gene end by 7 bases; junction bases not matched to a gene: 12. The CDR3 nucleotides are TGTGCCAGCAGCTTCTCCCTAGCTAGCGGGAGAGGAAATGAGCAGTTCTTC. As protein: CASSFSLASGRGNEQFF. The variable domain in full, with the rest retrieved from reference TRBV11-2 and TRBJ2-1, is EAGVAQSPRYKIIEKRQSVAFWCNPISGHATLYWYQQILGQGPKLLIQFQNNGVVDDSQLPKDRFSAERLKGVDSTLKIQPAKLEDSAVYLCASSFSLASGRGNEQFFGPGTRLTVL.

CDR3 sequence reads: CASSLDRPQGAHSPLHF. CDR3 in DNA: TGTGCCAGCAGCTTAGATCGACCACAGGGGGCTCATTCACCCCTCCACTTT. V gene TRBV7-8 combines with J gene TRBJ1-6; 9 bases fit TRBD1. Germline CDR1 and CDR2: SGHVS and FQNEAQ. With 1 base clipped from V and 8 bases from J, the junction kept 9 bases outside the gene matches. The CDR3 length is 17 residues.

Comments on this clonotype: Given the absence of the conserved phenylalanine or tryptophan at the CDR3 end, a read error is likely. This rearrangement joins TRBV9 to TRBJ1-2, with D tentatively TRBD1 (5 bases). The CDR3 loop spans 14 amino acids. The germline V gene encodes CDR1 SGDLS and CDR2 YYNGEE. Trimming took 0 bases from V and 2 from J, leaving 8 bases between them. The CDR3 protein is CASSVADTNYGYTL. The CDR3 DNA follows: TGTGCCAGCAGCGTAGCGGACACGAACTATGGCTACACCCTC.

This clonotype was counted many times. The rearrangement joins TRBV13 to TRBJ2-3, with D possibly matching TRBD1 (6 bases). CDR3 size: 20 residues. Trimming removed 5 bases at V and 4 bases at J, with 31 bases between. Looked up from germline, CDR1 is PRHDT and CDR2 is FYEKMQ (reference sequence). CDR3 bases: TGTGCCAGCAGCGCAAACTACAGGGAAGGCCGGGATGAACTCGCAGATACGCAGTATTTT. It is translated as CASSANYREGRDELADTQYF. The complete variable domain, with remaining parts taken from reference TRBV13 and TRBJ2-3, reads AAGVIQSPRHLIKEKRETATLKCYPIPRHDTVYWYQQGPGQDPQFLISFYEKMQSDKGSIPDRFSAQQFSDYHSELNMSSLELGDSALYFCASSANYREGRDELADTQYFGPGTRLTVL.

There are many counts of this clonotype. V and J are TRBV20-1 and TRBJ2-1; 10 bases align to TRBD2. With 4 bases clipped from V and 4 bases from J, the junction kept 1 base outside the gene matches. The V gene's germline CDR1 is DFQATT and CDR2 SNEGSKA (reference sequence). This CDR3 is 13 amino acids long. In nucleotides, the CDR3 is TGCAGTGCTACTAGCGGGAGTTACAATGAGCAGTTCTTC. Amino acids: CSATSGSYNEQFF.

V and J are TRBV29-1 and TRBJ1-5; tentatively, D is TRBD1 (6 bases). CDR1 is SQVTM, CDR2 ANQGSEA, per germline. Trimming took off 0 bases at V and 6 bases at J, with 15 bases between the two ends. The length of the CDR3 is 15 residues. The DNA for the CDR3 is TGCAGCGTTGAAGAGGGGGGGGGGGGCGGTCAGCCCCAGCATTTT. Translated, it gives CSVEEGGGGGQPQHF.

This clonotype was counted ten times or more. This chain links TRBV11-2 with TRBJ2-7; D uncertain. Germline V gives CDR1 SGHAT, CDR2 FQNNGV. V lost 0 bases to trimming and J lost 0 bases, with 9 bases between them. This CDR3 is 15 amino acids long. Here the CDR3 reads CASSLDYIASYEQYF. In nucleotides, the CDR3 is TGTGCCAGCAGCTTAGATTATATAGCCTCCTACGAGCAGTACTTC. Looking up the rest from reference TRBV11-2 and TRBJ2-7 gives the full variable domain: EAGVAQSPRYKIIEKRQSVAFWCNPISGHATLYWYQQILGQGPKLLIQFQNNGVVDDSQLPKDRFSAERLKGVDSTLKIQPAKLEDSAVYLCASSLDYIASYEQYFGPGTRLTVT.

This clonotype has at least ten counts. The gene calls are TRBV5-1 and TRBJ2-1, with TRBD2 identical over 14 bases. Unmatched junction bases numbered 6, after V lost 3 bases and J lost 4 bases. Germline CDR1 and CDR2: SGHRS and YFSETQ. The CDR3 extends over 17 amino acids. The CDR3, as DNA: TGCGCCAGCAGCTCCGGACTAGCGGGAGGAAAATACAATGAGCAGTTCTTC. Translated: CASSSGLAGGKYNEQFF.

The chain links TRBV25-1 to TRBJ2-2; the match to TRBD2 covers 7 bases. V gave up 1 base and J gave up 3 bases; unmatched junction bases: 5. Germline CDR1 and CDR2: MGHDK and SYGVNS. CDR3 length: 16 amino acids. The DNA of the CDR3 is TGTGCCAGCAGTGAATTGGCTAGCGGATACACCGGGGAGCTGTTTTTT. Translation: CASSELASGYTGELFF.

This clonotype appeared a few times. The chain uses TRBV6-1 and TRBJ1-5, with D perhaps matching TRBD1 (5 bases). This CDR3 has 14 amino acids. The ends were cut back, 2 bases at V and 2 bases at J, with 7 bases in the middle. Germline CDR1 MNHNS, CDR2 SASEGT. CDR3 DNA: TGTGCCAGCAGTGAAATCAGGGGCAATCAGCCCCAGCATTTT. Protein: CASSEIRGNQPQHF.

This sequence joins TRBV7-2 and TRBJ1-4; D ambiguous. This CDR3 is built from 17 residues. The V and J ends lost 1 base and 0 bases respectively, with 12 bases between them. The V gene's germline CDR1 is SGHTA and CDR2 FQGNSA. CDR3 loop: CASSLGARRATNEKLFF. CDR3 DNA sequence: TGTGCCAGCAGCTTAGGGGCCAGGAGAGCAACTAATGAAAAACTGTTTTTT.

The chain carries TRBV11-2 and TRBJ2-3, with 10 bases identical to TRBD1. The CDR3 spans 15 residues. Trimming at V came to 3 bases and at J to 11 bases, leaving 11 bases not matched to a gene. Germline V gives CDR1 SGHAT, CDR2 FQNNGV. The CDR3, as DNA: TGTGCCAGCAGCTTGCCGGGACAGGGGTACAATGAGCAGTATTTT. Its translation: CASSLPGQGYNEQYF.

This clonotype has ten or more counts. The chain uses TRBV28 and TRBJ2-7; 8 bases fit TRBD1. The germline gives CDR1 MDHEN, CDR2 SYDVKM. The CDR3 has 14 amino acids. CDR3 sequence: CAVKGQGATYEQYF. For the CDR3, the DNA is TGTGCTGTGAAGGGCCAGGGGGCTACCTACGAGCAGTACTTC.

This clonotype came up many times. DNA of the CDR3: TGTGCCAGCCCTACGGTCTCTGGGGCCAACGTCCTGACTTTC. Amino acid sequence: CASPTVSGANVLTF. The chain employs TRBV11-2 and TRBJ2-6; D gene unclear. Trimming pared 8 bases from V and 0 bases from J, leaving 8 bases between. This CDR3 is built from 14 residues. Per germline, CDR1 SGHAT and CDR2 FQNNGV.

Worth noting for this clonotype: Possible read error: a much larger clone is one base away. The V gene is TRBV27, the J gene TRBJ2-7; no clear D gene. Germline V lookup: CDR1 MNHEY, CDR2 SMNVEV (reference sequence). Trimming took 4 bases from V and 7 from J, leaving 20 bases between them. The CDR3 length is 15 residues. The CDR3 reads CASSSPRPLYNEQYF. The CDR3 DNA follows: TGTGCCAGCAGTTCCCCCAGGCCGCTCTACAATGAGCAGTACTTC.

As concerns this clonotype: A much bigger clone sits one base away, suggesting this may be a read error. The chain joins TRBV27 to TRBJ1-1, with unresolved D. The CDR3 runs to 15 residues. CDR1 is MNHEY and CDR2 is SMNVEV in the germline V gene (reference sequence). The CDR3: CAGSPFGVMNTEAFF. The CDR3 DNA reads as TGTGCCGGCAGTCCCTTCGGTGTCATGAACACTGAAGCTTTCTTT.

This clonotype was counted ten times or more. Germline is not matched at one junction end, which may reflect a read error. The V and J genes are TRBV2 and TRBJ2-7; a weak D match, TRBD2 (6 bases). Germline V CDR1 and CDR2: SNHLY, FYNNEI. The CDR3 loop spans 14 amino acids. The CDR3 coding sequence is TGTGCCAGCCTTACCCGGGGGACCGCCTACGAGCAGTACTTT. Translation: CASLTRGTAYEQYF. Supplemented by reference TRBV2 and TRBJ2-7, the full variable domain reads EPEVTQTPSHQVTQMGQEVILRCVPISNHLYFYWYRQILGQKVEFLVSFYNNEISEKSEIFDDQFSVERPDGSNFTLKIRSTKLEDSAMYFCASLTRGTAYEQYFGPGTRLTVT.

The table lists this clonotype with many counts. The chain is built from TRBV11-2 and TRBJ2-3, with a weak D call TRBD1 (5 bases). Germline V gives CDR1 SGHAT, CDR2 FQNNGV. V lost 4 bases and J 2 bases, leaving 10 bases between the germline ends. CDR3 length: 14 amino acids. The chain's CDR3 is CASSSTTVTDTQYF. The CDR3 DNA is TGTGCCAGCAGCTCTACGACAGTCACAGATACGCAGTATTTT.

In this sample, this clonotype turned up many times. J is TRBJ1-1 and V is TRBV18, with D possibly TRBD1 on 5 matching bases. The CDR3 runs to 15 residues. Trimming cost V 3 bases and J 0 bases, with 11 bases left between them. From germline, CDR1 is KGHSH and CDR2 LQKENI. CDR3: CASSPGPPMNTEAFF. CDR3 coding DNA: TGTGCCAGCTCACCGGGACCGCCGATGAACACTGAAGCTTTCTTT. Full variable domain (rest looked up from reference TRBV18 and TRBJ1-1): NAGVMQNPRHLVRRRGQEARLRCSPMKGHSHVYWYRQLPEEGLKFMVYLQKENIIDESGMPKERFSAEFPKEGPSILRIQQVVRGDSAAYFCASSPGPPMNTEAFFGQGTRLTVV.

The gene calls are TRBV5-1 and TRBJ2-5; 7 bases are shared with TRBD1. The CDR3 is 14 residues long. V was pared by 7 bases and J by 1 base, with 7 bases of the junction left unmatched. Per germline, CDR1 SGHRS and CDR2 YFSETQ. This CDR3 reads CASGRGTVQETQYF. CDR3 bases: TGCGCCAGCGGCAGAGGGACAGTCCAAGAGACCCAGTACTTC. The variable domain in full, with the rest retrieved from reference TRBV5-1 and TRBJ2-5, is KAGVTQTPRYLIKTRGQQVTLSCSPISGHRSVSWYQQTPGQGLQFLFEYFSETQRNKGNFPGRFSGRQFSNSRSEMNVSTLELGDSALYLCASGRGTVQETQYFGPGTRLLVL.

The gene calls are TRBV4-1 and TRBJ2-1; 11 bases match TRBD2. Germline values: CDR1 MGHRA, CDR2 YSYEKL. CDR3 length: 19 amino acids. The ends lost 6 bases at V and 2 bases at J; junction bases unmatched: 15. The chain's CDR3 is CASSLSGRGHQRAYNEQFF. In DNA form, the CDR3 reads TGCGCCAGCAGTCTTAGCGGGAGGGGCCATCAAAGGGCCTACAATGAGCAGTTCTTC.

The chain has TRBV19 and TRBJ2-2; D is uncertain. Germline CDR1 is LNHDA and CDR2 is SQIVND (reference sequence). Trimming pared 6 bases from V and 4 bases from J, leaving 15 bases between. This CDR3 is 15 amino acids long. The DNA for the CDR3 is TGTGCCAGTAGCCGAATAGCCTCGGGCACCGGGGAGCTGTTTTTT. This encodes CASSRIASGTGELFF.

J is TRBJ2-5 and V is TRBV12-3 or TRBV12-4; D perhaps matches TRBD2 (6 bases). V was shortened by 6 bases and J by 7 bases, with 9 bases between the two germline ends. The CDR3 contains 11 residues. The CDR3 sequence: CASSHGGTQYF. CDR3 coding DNA: TGTGCCAGCAGCCACGGGGGGACCCAGTACTTC.

Ten or more counts support this clonotype. The germline gene is not matched at one end of the junction; a read error may be the cause. The chain carries TRBV6-5 and TRBJ2-1; D is ambiguous. The CDR3 contains 13 residues. Germline V gives CDR1 MNHEY, CDR2 SVGAGI. The CDR3 DNA reads as TGTGCCAGCAGTTGGGATAGAACCCTGCTATATTACTTC. It yields the protein CASSWDRTLLYYF.

This clonotype was found many times. J is TRBJ2-2 and V is TRBV2, with a weak D call TRBD1 (5 bases). Trimming took off 7 bases at V and 1 base at J, with 7 bases between the two ends. The CDR3 has 13 residues. The germline gives CDR1 SNHLY, CDR2 FYNNEI. CDR3 region: CASKTENTGELFF. CDR3 nucleotides: TGTGCCAGCAAGACAGAGAACACCGGGGAGCTGTTTTTT.

The CDR3 sequence is CASSSQISYNEQFF. In DNA, the CDR3 is TGTGCCAGCAGCTCACAGATTTCCTACAATGAGCAGTTCTTC. The V and J genes are TRBV7-2 and TRBJ2-1, with D unclear. Trimming took off 4 bases at V and 1 base at J, with 8 bases between the two ends. This CDR3 has 14 amino acids. The germline gives CDR1 SGHTA, CDR2 FQGNSA.

This sequence joins TRBV6-1 and TRBJ2-7; TRBD2 agrees at 8 bases. With V trimmed by 2 bases and J by 2 bases, 5 bases remained unmatched. The CDR3 consists of 15 residues. CDR1 MNHNS and CDR2 SASEGT come from the germline V gene. The CDR3 sequence is CASSEFTSGAYEQYF. DNA for the CDR3: TGTGCCAGCAGTGAATTTACTAGCGGAGCCTACGAGCAGTACTTC.

On this clonotype: A much larger clonotype is one base distant, so this may be a read error. Since no conserved phenylalanine or tryptophan closes the CDR3, a read error is the likely cause. The chain links TRBV24-1 to TRBJ2-1; the match to TRBD1 covers 12 bases. The CDR3 length is 15 residues. CDR1 and CDR2 (germline): KGHDR, SFDVKD. V lost 4 bases and J lost 9; bases outside the gene matches: 6. The CDR3: CATSDQGQGAGEQFS. The CDR3 DNA sequence: TGTGCCACCAGTGACCAGGGACAGGGGGCAGGTGAGCAGTTCTCC.